This T cell receptor beta chain was found in a study of shared clonotypes between healthy human individuals. CDR1 and CDR2 (germline): MGHRA, YSYEKL. The CDR3 totals 20 residues. V was pared by 5 bases and J by 7 bases, with 24 bases of the junction left unmatched. Positive CCR7 selection of CD45RO-negative cells yielded the naive CD8 cells, and terminally differentiated effector memory CD45RA+ cells were excluded. Profiled with immunoSEQ multiplex PCR; TCRdb holds only in-frame clones, not every one. The sample records roughly 570,000 clones, roughly 98% being singletons. The sequencing input was naive CD8+ T cells sorted from blood. This TCR derives from a man aged 25-40 years in good health. The chain employs TRBV4-1 and TRBJ2-1, with 9 bases fitting TRBD2. The CDR3 protein is CASSADPGQIIAGVGNEQFF. CDR3 coding DNA: TGCGCCAGCAGCGCGGATCCGGGACAGATCATAGCGGGAGTCGGGAATGAGCAGTTCTTC.